These T cell receptor beta chains were read from a single sample in a study of breast tumors, draining lymph nodes, adjacent tissues. Via MiXCR, TCRdb re-called the multiplex PCR reads, giving one row per CDR3 protein. The top ten hold around 1.5% of the sample, which has more than 200,000 distinct CDR3 sequences, 32% seen once. Sequencing input: axillary lymph node tissue. These receptors were obtained from a female donor with breast cancer. Some clones in this sample may be carry-over from other donors' samples. The CDR3 runs from the conserved cysteine through the conserved F or W. D genes are given only for firm matches. Only some rows state a clone size, as once, few, many or a class for expanded clones.

size: many
V: TRBV5-1
D: TRBD2
J: TRBJ2-1
DNA: TGCGCCAGCAGCCGCGGGAGTCTGACCTACAATGAGCAGTTCTTC
CDR3: CASSRGSLTYNEQFF

size: .
V: TRBV2
D: TRBD2
J: TRBJ2-3
DNA: TGTGCCAGCAAGCTTAGCGGGAGCCCAGATACGCAGTATTTT
CDR3: CASKLSGSPDTQYF

size: .
V: TRBV6-5
D: TRBD1
J: TRBJ1-2
DNA: TGTGCCAGCAGTTATGGACAGGGAGGGGAAGGCTACACCTTC
CDR3: CASSYGQGGEGYTF

size: .
V: TRBV20-1
D: .
J: TRBJ1-3
DNA: TGCAGTGCTAGAGGTTATTTTGGGGACACCATATATTTT
CDR3: CSARGYFGDTIYF

size: many
V: TRBV7-2
D: .
J: TRBJ2-3
DNA: TGTGCCAGCAGCTTACGAGCGGTTGCGGATACGCAGTATTTT
CDR3: CASSLRAVADTQYF

size: many
V: TRBV6-6
D: .
J: TRBJ2-6
DNA: TGTGCCAGCAGTTACAGGAAGAGCTCTGGGGCCAACGTCCTGACTTTC
CDR3: CASSYRKSSGANVLTF

size: many
V: TRBV20-1
D: .
J: TRBJ1-4
DNA: TGCAGTGCTAGCCCCCTCAGGTCCAATGAAAAACTGTTTTTT
CDR3: CSASPLRSNEKLFF

size: many
V: TRBV4-2
D: TRBD1
J: TRBJ2-3
DNA: TGTGCCAGCAGCCGCCTCGGGACAGATATTGAGGATACGCAGTATTTT
CDR3: CASSRLGTDIEDTQYF

size: many
V: TRBV14
D: TRBD1
J: TRBJ2-2
DNA: TGTGCCAGCAGCCCCCAGGACAGGGGGCGTGAGACCGGGGAGCTGTTTTTT
CDR3: CASSPQDRGRETGELFF

size: many
V: TRBV20-1
D: .
J: TRBJ1-2
DNA: TGCAGTGCTAGAGTAGGGGGATATGGCTACACCTTC
CDR3: CSARVGGYGYTF

size: many
V: TRBV6-5
D: .
J: TRBJ1-5
DNA: TGTGCCAGCAGTTACTCGGGGGGGGCTGGTCAGCCCCAGCATTTT
CDR3: CASSYSGGAGQPQHF

size: .
V: TRBV5-8
D: .
J: TRBJ1-5
DNA: TGTGCCAGCAGGGCTGCGTACACTCAGCTCCAGCATTTT
CDR3: CASRAAYTQLQHF

size: medium-sized
V: TRBV20-1
D: TRBD2
J: TRBJ2-7
DNA: TGCAGTGCGGACGGGACTAGCGGTTTCTCCGAGCAGTACTTC
CDR3: CSADGTSGFSEQYF

size: few
V: TRBV6-2/TRBV6-3
D: TRBD2
J: TRBJ2-7
DNA: TGTGCCAGCAGTGACCGGGACTACCCTCCCAACGAGCAGTACTTC
CDR3: CASSDRDYPPNEQYF

size: many
V: TRBV29-1
D: .
J: TRBJ2-6
DNA: TGCAGCGCCCAGCAGGGTCGCTCTGGGGCCAACGTCCTGACTTTC
CDR3: CSAQQGRSGANVLTF

size: once
V: TRBV11-2
D: TRBD1
J: TRBJ2-1
DNA: TGTGCCAGCAGCTCTACCGGGACAGCATTTCACCCGAACTCCTACAATGAGCAGTTCTTC
CDR3: CASSSTGTAFHPNSYNEQFF

size: many
V: TRBV30
D: .
J: TRBJ1-5
DNA: TGTGCCTGGAGTCAGGGGAGAGGGCAGCCCCAGCATTTT
CDR3: CAWSQGRGQPQHF

size: many
V: TRBV6-6
D: .
J: TRBJ2-7
DNA: TGTGCCAGCAGTTACTCGCGGGGAAGACAGGGAATCTACGAGCAGTACTTC
CDR3: CASSYSRGRQGIYEQYF

size: .
V: TRBV12-3/TRBV12-4
D: .
J: TRBJ2-2
DNA: TGTGCCAGCAGAAGACACGACACCGGGGAGCTGTTTTTT
CDR3: CASRRHDTGELFF

size: .
V: TRBV6-1
D: .
J: TRBJ1-4
DNA: TGTGCCAGCAGTGAAGTTTTCGCCCATATAGATCCTAATGAAAAACTGTTTTTT
CDR3: CASSEVFAHIDPNEKLFF

size: .
V: TRBV29-1
D: .
J: TRBJ2-2
DNA: TGCAGCGTTGTTGACAGCGGGGAGCTGTTTTTT
CDR3: CSVVDSGELFF

size: many
V: TRBV11-3
D: TRBD2
J: TRBJ2-1
DNA: TGTGCCAGCAGCCCCGGGACTAGACGAAATGAGCAGTTCTTC
CDR3: CASSPGTRRNEQFF

size: many
V: TRBV6-6
D: .
J: TRBJ1-5
DNA: TGTGCCAGCAGTTACCCCAACGATCAGCCCCAGCATTTT
CDR3: CASSYPNDQPQHF

size: .
V: TRBV18
D: .
J: TRBJ2-2
DNA: TGTGCCAGCTCACGTTATAATGGGGAGCTGTTTTTT
CDR3: CASSRYNGELFF

size: many
V: TRBV20-1
D: TRBD1
J: TRBJ2-6
DNA: TGCAGTGCCCCCGGGACAGGGACATCTGGGGCCAACGTCCTGACTTTC
CDR3: CSAPGTGTSGANVLTF

size: .
V: TRBV5-1
D: .
J: TRBJ2-5
DNA: TGCGCCAGCAGCTTGGAGGCCGTTAAGACCCAGTACTTC
CDR3: CASSLEAVKTQYF

size: few
V: TRBV28
D: .
J: TRBJ2-1
DNA: TGTGCCAGCAGTTATGGAGGAGACAATGAGCAGTTCTTC
CDR3: CASSYGGDNEQFF

size: many
V: TRBV11-3
D: TRBD2
J: TRBJ2-3
DNA: TGTGCCAGCAGCTCATTAGCGGGAGTCGTACCAGATACGCAGTATTTT
CDR3: CASSSLAGVVPDTQYF

size: many
V: TRBV20-1
D: TRBD1
J: TRBJ2-5
DNA: TGCAGTGCCAACCAGCCGGGACAGGGGGAGACCCAGTACTTC
CDR3: CSANQPGQGETQYF

size: many
V: TRBV5-6
D: TRBD1
J: TRBJ2-6
DNA: TGTGCCAGCAGCCCGACAGGGACTGGGGCCAACGTCCTGACTTTC
CDR3: CASSPTGTGANVLTF

size: many
V: TRBV4-3
D: TRBD1
J: TRBJ2-5
DNA: TGCGCCAGCAGCCAAGCATCAGGGGGCCCGACTTCTGAGACCCAGTACTTC
CDR3: CASSQASGGPTSETQYF

size: many
V: TRBV20-1
D: TRBD2
J: TRBJ2-3
DNA: TGCAGTGCGCGGGGACTAGAGGCCACAGATACGCAGTATTTT
CDR3: CSARGLEATDTQYF